These 31 T cell receptor beta chains were sequenced from one sample in a study of cytomegalovirus exposure and HLA in healthy donors. 60 Vbeta and 13 Jbeta primers were used in PCR. Clones were read by immunoSEQ multiplex PCR, and TCRdb kept only the in-frame ones, dropping some. The sample includes roughly 100,000 clones, roughly three quarters of them seen just once. Specimen: PBMCs. The receptors come from a man between 40 and 49 years old in good health and CMV-seropositive.

The CDR3 DNA reads TGTGCCAGCAGTCCAACGGGGGGCTTTATGAGCGAGCAGTACTTC. It yields the protein CASSPTGGFMSEQYF. This chain links TRBV6-5 with TRBJ2-7, with D perhaps TRBD2 (7 bases). V shed 5 bases and J shed 6 bases, with 20 bases lying between them. CDR1 and CDR2 from the germline V gene are MNHEY and SVGAGI. The CDR3 covers 15 residues.

The V and J genes are TRBV7-9 and TRBJ2-2, with D perhaps TRBD1 (5 bases). This CDR3 comprises 15 residues. Between the trimmed V and J ends, which lost 2 bases and 1 base, there was a span of 8 bases. Germline-derived CDR1 and CDR2 are SEHNR and FQNEAQ (reference sequence). CDR3 in DNA: TGTGCCAGCAGCTTAAGGGGTGAGAACACCGGGGAGCTGTTTTTT. Protein product: CASSLRGENTGELFF.

The chain combines TRBV5-1 with TRBJ2-1; D gene unclear. In germline, CDR1 is SGHRS, CDR2 YFSETQ. With 1 base removed from V and 8 bases from J, the gap between germline ends came to 4 bases. This CDR3 has 11 residues. The CDR3 DNA follows: TGCGCCAGCAGCTTGCTGTATGAGCAGTTCTTC. This codes for CASSLLYEQFF.

This chain uses TRBV5-1 with TRBJ1-2; no clear D. CDR1 and CDR2 (germline): SGHRS, YFSETQ. This CDR3 has 13 amino acids. V lost 3 bases to trimming and J lost 12 bases, with 18 bases between them. CDR3 loop: CASSSVTATDHTF. The DNA for the CDR3 is TGCGCCAGCAGCTCCGTTACAGCAACCGACCACACCTTC.

J is TRBJ1-4 and V is TRBV6-6, with a tentative D call TRBD1 (5 bases). Looked up from germline, CDR1 is MNHNY and CDR2 is SVGAGI (reference sequence). This CDR3 is built from 12 residues. With 7 bases removed from V and 6 bases from J, the gap between germline ends came to 9 bases. The CDR3 spells CASMGPDEKLFF. DNA for the CDR3: TGTGCCAGCATGGGGCCGGATGAAAAACTGTTTTTT.

Worth noting for this clone: The sample contains more than one DNA sequence encoding this CDR3. This chain joins TRBV29-1 and TRBJ2-3; D unclear. The CDR3 loop spans 12 amino acids. Germline loops: CDR1 SQVTM, CDR2 ANQGSEA. Trimming removed 3 bases from V and 0 bases from J, with 4 bases in between. CDR3 DNA: TGCAGCGTTGAGGCCAGCACAGATACGCAGTATTTT. Translating it yields CSVEASTDTQYF.

The chain has TRBV27 and TRBJ2-7; TRBD2 matches 10 bases. The junction had 9 bases not matched to a gene; V was cut back by 7 bases and J by 3 bases. Germline CDR1 reads MNHEY; CDR2 reads SMNVEV (reference sequence). This CDR3 is 15 amino acids long. The CDR3 DNA sequence: TGTGCCAGCACTCTCTTGACTAGCGGGTTCTACGAGCAGTACTTC. It specifies CASTLLTSGFYEQYF.

The gene calls are TRBV2 and TRBJ2-3; 7 positions agree with TRBD2. This CDR3 is 13 amino acids long. V lost 9 bases to trimming and J lost 4 bases; unmatched junction nucleotides: 7. Germline V gene lookup returns CDR1 SNHLY and CDR2 FYNNEI. As DNA, the CDR3 is TGTGCCAGGGAGGCGGGAGTGGCAGATACGCAGTATTTT. It specifies CAREAGVADTQYF.

This clone was counted between two and nine times. This chain joins TRBV9 and TRBJ1-1, with 8 positions matching TRBD1. Germline loops: CDR1 SGDLS, CDR2 YYNGEE. The CDR3 has 14 amino acids. Unmatched junction bases numbered 6, after V lost 4 bases and J lost 4 bases. CDR3 amino acids: CASSPQGGGTEAFF. The CDR3, as DNA: TGTGCCAGCAGCCCACAGGGGGGAGGCACTGAAGCTTTCTTT. The full variable domain, with the rest looked up from reference TRBV9 and TRBJ1-1, is DSGVTQTPKHLITATGQRVTLRCSPRSGDLSVYWYQQSLDQGLQFLIQYYNGEERAKGNILERFSAQQFPDLHSELNLSSLELGDSALYFCASSPQGGGTEAFFGQGTRLTVV.

This clone occurred a few times. V and J are TRBV10-2 and TRBJ1-1, with D possibly being TRBD1 (6 bases). The CDR3 runs 15 residues. The germline V and J ends were trimmed by 6 bases and 3 bases, with 17 bases remaining between them. Germline V gives CDR1 WSHSY, CDR2 SAAADI. This CDR3 is CASRTGTRMDTEAFF. The DNA for the CDR3 is TGCGCCAGCAGGACCGGGACACGGATGGACACTGAAGCTTTCTTT.

This clone occurred once. The chain is built from TRBV2 and TRBJ2-7; 7 positions match TRBD2. Germline CDR1 is SNHLY and CDR2 is FYNNEI. This CDR3 has 16 residues. The trim removed 4 bases at V and 4 bases at J, leaving 13 bases unmatched. CDR3 in amino acids: CASSGGFSGAGYEQYF. For the CDR3, the DNA is TGTGCCAGCAGTGGGGGTTTTAGCGGAGCGGGATACGAGCAGTACTTC.

The chain employs TRBV28 and TRBJ1-2; D is possibly TRBD1 (6 bases). Germline V gives CDR1 MDHEN, CDR2 SYDVKM. This CDR3 spans 16 amino acids. Trimming removed 5 bases from V and 3 bases from J, with 19 bases in between. The CDR3 DNA reads TGTGCCAGCAGTGCAACATGGGGGGGCAGTTACTATGGCTACACCTTC. It translates to CASSATWGGSYYGYTF.

This chain links TRBV2 with TRBJ2-5, with TRBD2 identical over 7 bases. CDR3 length: 14 residues. The V segment lost 3 bases and the J segment 2 bases; nucleotides outside the gene matches: 3. Germline V CDR1 and CDR2: SNHLY, FYNNEI. The CDR3 bases are TGTGCCAGCAGTGACCGGGAGGTACAAGAGACCCAGTACTTC. It codes for CASSDREVQETQYF.

The count of this clone is one. J is TRBJ2-3 and V is TRBV6-1, with D possibly matching TRBD2 (7 bases). From germline, CDR1 is MNHNS and CDR2 SASEGT. The ends were cut back, 6 bases at V and 7 bases at J, with 20 bases in the middle. The CDR3 has 15 residues. The DNA for the CDR3 is TGTGCCAGCAGCCCAAAGGGGGAGGGCCAATATACGCAGTATTTT. Translation: CASSPKGEGQYTQYF.

V is TRBV9 and J is TRBJ1-3; 7 nucleotides agree with TRBD1. The CDR3 is made up of 14 amino acids. Losses at the gene ends were 4 bases for V and 3 bases for J; bases not matched to a gene: 4. In germline, CDR1 is SGDLS, CDR2 YYNGEE. CDR3 region: CASSNTGVGNTIYF. The DNA of the CDR3 is TGTGCCAGCAGCAACACAGGGGTTGGAAACACCATATATTTT.

The J gene is TRBJ1-1, the V gene TRBV11-1; D not certain. Deletions cut 1 base from V and 3 bases from J, with 15 bases between. Germline-derived CDR1 and CDR2 are SGHAT and FQDESV (reference sequence). The CDR3 is 16 residues long. In nucleotides, the CDR3 is TGTGCCAGCAGCTTAGGTGGGTGGTTAGCGGACACTGAAGCTTTCTTT. Its translation is CASSLGGWLADTEAFF. The full variable domain, with the rest looked up from reference TRBV11-1 and TRBJ1-1, is EAEVAQSPRYKITEKSQAVAFWCDPISGHATLYWYRQILGQGPELLVQFQDESVVDDSQLPKDRFSAERLKGVDSTLKIQPAELGDSAMYLCASSLGGWLADTEAFFGQGTRLTVV.

The rearrangement links TRBV19 to TRBJ1-5, with 7 bases matching TRBD1. Looked up from germline, CDR1 is LNHDA and CDR2 is SQIVND (reference sequence). The CDR3 covers 14 residues. V shed 9 bases, J shed 0 bases, and the junction held 5 bases outside the gene matches. The CDR3 nucleotides are TGTGCCAGATTACAGGGGTATAGCAATCAGCCCCAGCATTTT. Residues: CARLQGYSNQPQHF.

J is TRBJ2-3 and V is TRBV10-1, with D unresolved. Between the trimmed V and J ends, which lost 5 bases and 4 bases, there was a span of 7 bases. Germline CDR1 WNHNN, CDR2 SYGVQD (reference sequence). This CDR3 is built from 12 residues. The DNA of the CDR3 is TGCGCCAGCAGTTCAGAAGCAGATACGCAGTATTTT. It yields the protein CASSSEADTQYF.

This clone has a handful of counts. The gene calls are TRBV9 and TRBJ2-3; unclear D gene. CDR1 is SGDLS and CDR2 is YYNGEE in the germline V gene. The CDR3 length is 13 residues. V gave up 0 bases and J gave up 2 bases, with 4 bases separating them. The DNA of the CDR3 is TGTGCCAGCAGCGTAGATAACACAGATACGCAGTATTTT. It specifies CASSVDNTDTQYF.

Only a few counts were recorded for this clone. The chain employs TRBV28 and TRBJ2-6; possible D gene TRBD1, 5 bases. Looked up from germline, CDR1 is MDHEN and CDR2 is SYDVKM. The CDR3 consists of 15 residues. Between the trimmed V and J ends, which lost 3 bases and 0 bases, there was a span of 6 bases. The CDR3: CASSFGASGANVLTF. The CDR3 region has the DNA TGTGCCAGCAGTTTTGGGGCCTCTGGGGCCAACGTCCTGACTTTC. Based on the CDR3 plus reference TRBV28 and TRBJ2-6, the full variable domain is DVKVTQSSRYLVKRTGEKVFLECVQDMDHENMFWYRQDPGLGLRLIYFSYDVKMKEKGDIPEGYSVSREKKERFSLILESASTNQTSMYLCASSFGASGANVLTFGAGSRLTVL.

This clone has only one observation. The chain employs TRBV6-1 and TRBJ2-5; 13 bases line up with TRBD2. The CDR3 runs 17 residues. Germline V gene sequence: CDR1 MNHNS, CDR2 SASEGT. V lost 4 bases and J lost 4; bases outside the gene matches: 9. The CDR3 nucleotides are TGTGCCAGCAGTGGGACTAGCGGGAGTACGGGAGGAGAGACCCAGTACTTC. It yields the protein CASSGTSGSTGGETQYF.

Regarding this clone: Other DNA sequences in this specimen translate into the identical CDR3. J is TRBJ1-1 and V is TRBV4-3, with D possibly being TRBD1 (5 bases). The CDR3 has 16 residues. CDR1 is LGHNA, CDR2 YSLEER, per germline. Deletions cut 0 bases from V and 1 base from J, with 12 bases between. The CDR3, as DNA: TGCGCCAGCAGCCAAGATCAGGGAGGCTGGAACACTGAAGCTTTCTTT. It is translated as CASSQDQGGWNTEAFF.

The CDR3 DNA follows: TGTGCCAGCAGCCCGCCCGGGACTCCTTTTCCCACCGGGGAGCTGTTTTTT. Protein sequence: CASSPPGTPFPTGELFF. The chain employs TRBV5-4 and TRBJ2-2, with D possibly matching TRBD2 (6 bases). The CDR3 extends over 17 amino acids. Germline CDR1 and CDR2: SGHNT and YYREEE (reference sequence). V was clipped by 4 bases and J by 4 bases, with 20 bases between them.

The CDR3 region is CASSLSGPLPNQETQYF. The CDR3, as DNA: TGTGCCAGCAGCTTATCAGGCCCTTTACCCAATCAAGAGACCCAGTACTTC. The J gene is TRBJ2-5, the V gene TRBV7-9; D unclear. The CDR3 spans 17 residues. In germline, CDR1 is SEHNR, CDR2 FQNEAQ (reference sequence). V lost 2 bases to trimming and J lost 2 bases, with 18 bases between them.

V usage is TRBV7-3 and J usage is TRBJ2-1; no clear D. From germline, CDR1 is SGHTA and CDR2 FQGTGA. The CDR3 runs 14 residues. V shed 2 bases and J shed 2 bases, with 7 bases lying between them. The CDR3 bases are TGTGCCAGCAGCTTAGCGGATACCTACAATGAGCAGTTCTTC. Translating it yields CASSLADTYNEQFF.

V is TRBV27 and J is TRBJ2-7; 9 bases map to TRBD1. Per germline, CDR1 MNHEY and CDR2 SMNVEV (reference sequence). Trimming removed 4 bases from V and 6 bases from J; junction bases left unmatched: 13. This CDR3 has 16 amino acids. As DNA, the CDR3 is TGTGCCAGCAGTTCCGGGGACAGGGAATGGTGGGGCGAGCAGTACTTC. Its translation is CASSSGDREWWGEQYF.

The rearrangement joins TRBV11-3 to TRBJ2-7, with 10 bases matching TRBD2. The CDR3 sequence is 14 residues long. V lost 6 bases, J lost 0 bases, and 2 bases stayed unmatched. Germline values: CDR1 SGHNT, CDR2 YENEEA. CDR3 in DNA: TGTGCCAGCAGTCCTAGCGGGAGCTCCTACGAGCAGTACTTC. Translating it yields CASSPSGSSYEQYF.

V gene TRBV4-1 combines with J gene TRBJ2-1, with a possible D match to TRBD2 (6 bases). The germline gives CDR1 MGHRA, CDR2 YSYEKL. CDR3 length equals 15 residues. Trimming took off 4 bases at V and 4 bases at J, with 14 bases between the two ends. The CDR3 sequence: CASSPPAGTYNEQFF. CDR3 sequence (DNA): TGCGCCAGCAGCCCCCCGGCGGGGACTTACAATGAGCAGTTCTTC.

The V and J genes are TRBV30 and TRBJ1-3; unclear D gene. Germline V gene lookup returns CDR1 GTSNPN and CDR2 SVGIG (reference sequence). The CDR3 has 11 residues. This CDR3 is CACPFGNTIYF. The CDR3 nucleotides are TGTGCATGTCCATTTGGAAACACCATATATTTT.

The CDR3 sequence is CSVESQGRETQYF. For the CDR3, the DNA is TGCAGCGTTGAATCACAGGGTAGGGAGACCCAGTACTTC. The V call is TRBV29-1, the J call TRBJ2-5; tentatively, D is TRBD1 (6 bases). CDR1 and CDR2 from the germline V gene are SQVTM and ANQGSEA. The CDR3 is made up of 13 amino acids. Trimming took 2 bases from V and 5 from J, leaving 12 bases between them.

This chain connects TRBV11-2 to TRBJ1-1, with D uncertain. V lost 5 bases to trimming and J lost 0 bases, with 13 bases between them. Germline V gives CDR1 SGHAT, CDR2 FQNNGV. The CDR3 is made up of 15 amino acids. The DNA of the CDR3 is TGTGCCAGCAGCCCACCTCTGCGGCTGAACACTGAAGCTTTCTTT. This codes for CASSPPLRLNTEAFF.